The following is a T cell receptor beta chain sequence with its context. In its sample, this clone was seen a few times. It has no known antigen specificity. One base away there is no much larger clone; base qualities are not given. The data originate from a study of T cell responses to AZD1222 COVID-19 vaccine (dated by TCRdb to the early 2020s). For the wider study: A total of just over 230 trial participants underwent TCR sequencing, of whom about 200 had received two doses of AZD1222 and 26 had received two doses of the MenACWY control vaccine. Trial participants were enrolled by age into 18-55, 56-69 and 70-plus year subgroups, with roughly 160, 29 and 62 TCR-sequenced participants respectively.

The CDR3 regions of human TCRbeta chains were analyzed by immunosequencing. The authors' pipeline ran thus. TCRs in the repertoires were matched against a reference library of SARS-CoV-2-specific TCRs that had been generated with the MIRA antigen-specificity platform. Breadth was defined as the fraction of unique TCRs that were SARS-CoV-2-associated, and depth was defined as the fraction of total T cells that were SARS-CoV-2-associated. Each spike-specific TCR was assigned to its reactive spike region and to a CD4 or CD8 class using the MIRA data. Log10-transformed breadth and depth values were compared by one-way ANOVA with Sidak's multiple comparisons tests. TCRdb's version of the immuneACCESS table is confined to in-frame rearrangements and falls short of the full clone set. An unresolved V gene accounts for under half of the shortfall where checked; the remainder is of unknown origin. The V and J calls and clone size were taken over from that table, and D and trimming were inferred from the DNA. This sample has 120,000 or so clones in its table, and 90% of those were observed once. The ten largest make up about 4% of the sample.

The meaning of the sample's time point label: baseline before first vaccination. According to the study, the label for this sample's treatment or condition signals: meningococcal conjugate vaccine given as trial control. Samples from vaccinated people were obtained from the UK trials COV001 and COV002, which included a single-blind randomized controlled phase 2/3 trial of AZD1222 (ChAdOx1 nCoV-19) in healthy adults. For TCRbeta chain sequencing, PBMC samples were collected from trial participants at day 0 and at day 28 after the second dose. Points the paper makes about the study in general: The whole spike protein was spanned by vaccine-associated CD4 TCRs, and dominant responses were seen in regions 160-218 and 743-854. Because no samples from the day 14 peak response were available, repertoires could be characterized only after the peak T cell response. Most participants were white British and females outnumbered males, and the authors suggested that clonal diversity may have been underestimated. Reportedly, close to half of the unique spike-specific TCRs recognized epitopes lying outside the regions that are mutated in the B.1.351 and B.1.1.7 variants. The 56-69-year group was small, and its depth increase did not reach significance, likely because of low power. After two AZD1222 doses, both the breadth and the depth of spike-specific TCRs were significantly higher than at day 0 and than in MenACWY recipients. Only a handful of AZD1222 recipients were SARS-CoV-2 seropositive at baseline, limiting conclusions about previously exposed vaccinees.

The sample consisted of peripheral blood, taken on day 0 of MenACWY control vaccination. This TCR was sampled from an adult in good health.

The DNA reads as follows: TGTGCCAGCAGCTCAGGGGGTCTCTATGGCTACACCTTC. Its product reads: CASSSGGLYGYTF. This receptor chain uses TRBV12-3 or TRBV12-4 and TRBJ1-2; 7 nucleotides in the junction match TRBD1. The cysteine opens and the phenylalanine closes a CDR3 of 13 amino acids. Left in the record is the CDR3 DNA by itself, 39 bases read in frame from the first base. The V end gives up 6 bases and the J end 4 bases, leaving 5 bases in the junction not matched to a gene.